Following are 15 T cell receptor beta chains from one sample sequenced in a study of T cells in women clearing cervical HPV infection. Profiling relied on immunoSEQ multiplex PCR, and the TCRdb table lists in-frame clones only, not all of them. The table lists roughly 20,000 clones. The material sequenced was blood buffy coat. These receptors all stem from a woman between 18 and 69 years old with a cervical HPV16 infection that either progressed to CIN3+ or cleared (not recorded which).

Of note for this clone: The read halts 3 residues ahead of the CDR3 end, with the missing end drawn from the germline J gene. The V gene is TRBV20-1, the J gene TRBJ2-3, with D tentatively TRBD2 (5 bases). Germline loops: CDR1 DFQATT, CDR2 SNEGSKA (reference sequence). This CDR3 contains 13 residues. The CDR3 reads CSAFSWRVETQYF. The part of the CDR3 DNA that was read is TGCAGTGCCTTCTCTTGGCGGGTGGAGACG.

As to this clone: The read ends 3 residues early relative to the CDR3; the germline J gene fills the gap. The chain employs TRBV19 and TRBJ2-1, with TRBD1 identical over 9 bases. CDR3 length equals 14 residues. In germline, CDR1 is LNHDA, CDR2 SQIVND (reference sequence). V lost 6 bases and J lost 5; bases outside the gene matches: 5. The CDR3 region is CASSGTGRNNEQFF. Incomplete CDR3 DNA: TGTGCCAGTAGCGGGACAGGGCGGAACAATGAG.

Of note for this clone: Sequencing ends 3 residues short of the CDR3 end; the germline J gene provides the rest. This rearrangement joins TRBV5-1 to TRBJ2-1, with 9 bases matching TRBD2. The V gene's germline CDR1 is SGHRS and CDR2 YFSETQ. The CDR3 has 14 residues. The trim removed 4 bases at V and 7 bases at J, leaving 6 bases unmatched. This chain's CDR3 is CASSRGLANNEQFF. The part of the CDR3 DNA that was read is TGCGCCAGCAGCAGAGGACTAGCGAATAATGAG.

As to this clone: The read ends 3 residues shy of where the CDR3 ends; the end is completed using the germline J gene. The chain recombines TRBV3-1 (or the pseudogene TRBV3-2) with TRBJ2-5; TRBD1 matches at 7 bases. J lost 2 bases, V lost 3 bases, and 6 bases had no gene match. The CDR3 extends over 15 amino acids. Germline V CDR1 and CDR2: LGHDT, YNNKEL (reference sequence). The CDR3 loop reads CASSHDGTVQETQYF. The part of the CDR3 DNA that was read is TGTGCCAGCAGCCACGACGGGACAGTACAAGAGACC.

Comments on this clone: The CDR3 goes on 3 residues after the read ends, and that part is filled in from the germline J gene. The rearrangement links TRBV18 to TRBJ2-4, with TRBD1 identical over 8 bases. The CDR3 extends over 15 amino acids. Germline V gene data show CDR1 as KGHSH and CDR2 as LQKENI. This chain's CDR3 is CASAPGTGGNYGQYF. The sequenced CDR3 bases are TGTGCCAGCGCCCCGGGCACAGGGGGTAACTATGGT.

As regards this clone: The read finishes 3 residues shy of the CDR3 end, and the germline J gene is used to complete it. The chain carries TRBV7-8 and TRBJ1-2; D unclear. Germline V gives CDR1 SGHVS, CDR2 FQNEAQ. The length of the CDR3 is 16 residues. The part of the CDR3 DNA that was read is TGTGCCAGCAAGGTTCTCGTGCGGGGAGTGCAGGATACC. Protein product: CASKVLVRGVQDT. The whole CDR3 region reads CASKVLVRGVQDTYTF.

To note about this clone: The read is 3 residues too short to cover the CDR3 end, so that end is filled in from the germline J gene. The chain employs TRBV7-9 and TRBJ2-5; D is perhaps TRBD2 (8 bases). Germline CDR1 is SEHNR and CDR2 is FQNEAQ (reference sequence). The CDR3 totals 15 residues. The CDR3 DNA, read in part, is TGTGCCAGCAGCTTAGGCGGGGGGACAGCAGATACC. This encodes CASSLGGGTADT. The full CDR3 protein is CASSLGGGTADTQYF.

Of note for this clone: The CDR3 end falls 3 residues outside the read, so it is completed with the germline J gene. The rearrangement uses TRBV6-2 or TRBV6-3 and TRBJ1-2; 7 nucleotides align to TRBD1. After removal of 7 bases from V and 6 bases from J, the junction contained 8 bases not matched to a gene. The germline gives CDR1 MNHEY, CDR2 SVGEGT. The CDR3 has 13 residues. CDR3 amino acids: CASIKDRTDGYTF. The sequenced part of the CDR3 DNA is TGTGCCAGCATAAAGGACAGGACAGATGGC.

Worth noting for this clone: The CDR3 end lies 3 residues beyond the end of the read and is filled in from the germline J gene. This chain connects TRBV2 to TRBJ2-2; TRBD2 agrees at 9 bases. CDR1 is SNHLY, CDR2 FYNNEI, per germline. Trimming took 6 bases from V and 6 from J; bases not matched to a gene: 8. The CDR3 contains 15 residues. The sequenced part of the CDR3 DNA is TGTGCCAGCAGGCCCGGGACTAGCAGGTCCGGGGAG. It translates to CASRPGTSRSGE. The full CDR3 protein is CASRPGTSRSGELFF.

Points on this clone: Sequencing ends 3 residues short of the CDR3 end; the germline J gene provides the rest. The rearrangement uses TRBV7-9 and TRBJ2-1; a weak D match, TRBD1 (5 bases). The V end lost 6 bases, the J end lost 6 bases, and 12 bases lay between the germline ends. CDR1 and CDR2 from the germline V gene are SEHNR and FQNEAQ (reference sequence). The CDR3 is 13 amino acids. The CDR3 loop is CASSPGQGNEQFF. The sequenced part of the CDR3 DNA is TGTGCCAGCAGTCCAGGGCAGGGCAATGAG.

Concerning this clone: The CDR3 end falls 3 residues outside the read, so it is completed with the germline J gene. The gene calls are TRBV6-2 or TRBV6-3 and TRBJ1-2, with D tentatively TRBD1 (6 bases). Germline CDR1 is MNHEY and CDR2 is SVGEGT. The CDR3 totals 15 residues. Between the trimmed V and J ends, which lost 6 bases and 4 bases, there was a span of 18 bases. The chain's CDR3 is CASSYDRRAAYGYTF. The CDR3 bases that were read are TGTGCCAGCAGCTATGACAGGAGGGCCGCCTATGGC.

Measured by frequency, this clone is large. The sequenced fragment ends 3 residues before the CDR3 boundary, so the rest is inferred from the germline J gene. The rearrangement uses TRBV2 and TRBJ1-4, with 8 positions matching TRBD1. V dropped 7 bases and J dropped 6; count of bases not matched to a gene: 4. Germline CDR1 is SNHLY and CDR2 is FYNNEI. This CDR3 has 13 residues. The CDR3 here is CASIRDRHEKLFF. Incomplete CDR3 DNA: TGTGCCAGCATCCGGGACAGGCATGAAAAA.

In regard to this clone: Read data end 3 residues before the CDR3 end; the end is taken from the germline J gene. V usage is TRBV7-2 and J usage is TRBJ1-6; maybe TRBD1 (6 bases). CDR1 and CDR2 from the germline V gene are SGHTA and FQGNSA. This CDR3 has 13 residues. V shed 4 bases and J shed 7 bases, with 8 bases lying between them. The CDR3 region is CASSSGQNSPLHF. The covered CDR3 bases are TGTGCCAGCAGCTCAGGACAGAATTCACCC.

This CDR3 is CASSPSGAAFNDYTF. The DNA read from the CDR3 is TGTGCCAGTAGCCCAAGCGGGGCCGCTTTTAATGAC. V gene TRBV19 combines with J gene TRBJ1-2, with D possibly matching TRBD1 (5 bases). The read ends 3 residues shy of where the CDR3 ends; the end is completed using the germline J gene. CDR3 length equals 15 residues. CDR1 LNHDA and CDR2 SQIVND come from the germline V gene (reference sequence).

Comments on this clone: The CDR3 end is not reached by the read, which stops 3 residues before it; the germline J gene fills it in. The V call is TRBV18, the J call TRBJ2-3, with 7 nucleotides matching TRBD2. This CDR3 contains 14 residues. The germline V gene has CDR1 KGHSH and CDR2 LQKENI. The part of the CDR3 DNA that was read is TGTGCCAGCTCGCAAACTAGCGACCAAGAGACG. Translation: CASSQTSDQET. The entire CDR3 sequence reads CASSQTSDQETQYF.